This TCR beta chain was profiled in a study of blood T cell repertoires in COVID-19. About the study: Material from acute and convalescent COVID-19 was sourced from the United States, Italy and Spain.

Symptom resolution, clearance, or two negative PCRs marked the recovered donors of Cohort 3. Method: immunoSEQ multiplex PCR; TCRdb's copy keeps in-frame clones and lacks some. The sample lists around 300,000 clones; around nine tenths were seen once. This clone appeared a single time. The CDR3 loop spans 15 amino acids. Sample: PBMCs or T cells enriched from blood (not recorded which). The chain uses TRBV12-1 and TRBJ2-7; no DNA check was done on the table's D call, TRBD2. TRBV12-1 is designated a pseudogene. The source of this sequence is a woman in her 30s who had recovered from COVID-19. The CDR3 region is CASPPLAGSSYEQYF. The CDR3 DNA follows: TGTGCCAGCCCTCCATTGGCGGGCAGCTCCTACGAGCAGTACTTC.